Presented here are 18 T cell receptor beta chains from one specimen sequenced in a study of CXCR3-negative and CXCR3-positive naive CD8 T cells. With UMI labels, 5' RACE was used to prepare the TRB cDNA libraries. TCRdb reprocessed the 5' RACE reads and reports one entry per CDR3 protein, with no DNA. The listing contains roughly 70,000 distinct CDR3 sequences. The sample comprised naive CXCR3- CD8+ T cells from blood. Subset of the sample: CD45RO-CCR7+CD27+CD95- naive CD8+ T cells lacking CXCR3 (TNR3-). The receptors were sampled from a human donor in good health. Some clones in this sample may be carry-over from other donors' samples.

The V gene is TRBV28, the J gene TRBJ2-1; TCRdb's assignment of TRBD1 cannot be checked, as there is no DNA. The V gene's germline CDR1 is MDHEN and CDR2 SYDVKM. The CDR3 is made up of 16 amino acids. CDR3 region: CASSLSDRGHHNEQFF.

V is TRBV28 and J is TRBJ2-1; TCRdb proposes TRBD1, but this gene call is untestable without DNA. Germline assignment: CDR1 MDHEN and CDR2 SYDVKM. The CDR3 is 14 residues long. The CDR3 region is CASSFSNGGNEQFF.

V and J are TRBV28 and TRBJ2-7. The CDR3 consists of 15 residues. Germline values: CDR1 MDHEN, CDR2 SYDVKM. The chain's CDR3 is CASSLPAGWDYEQYF. Full variable domain (rest looked up from reference TRBV28 and TRBJ2-7): DVKVTQSSRYLVKRTGEKVFLECVQDMDHENMFWYRQDPGLGLRLIYFSYDVKMKEKGDIPEGYSVSREKKERFSLILESASTNQTSMYLCASSLPAGWDYEQYFGPGTRLTVT.

V usage is TRBV21-1 and J usage is TRBJ2-7. TRBV21-1 is a documented pseudogene. The CDR3 contains 11 residues. CDR3 region: CASNPYYEQYF.

The chain combines TRBV29-1 with TRBJ2-1; TCRdb gives TRBD2 as the D gene, but with no DNA this cannot be confirmed. CDR1 is SQVTM, CDR2 ANQGSEA, per germline. The CDR3 runs to 16 residues. The CDR3 reads CSVEDLQAGGWNEQFF.

The chain couples TRBV29-1 to TRBJ2-1; there is no DNA to check the TCRdb D call of TRBD1. This CDR3 is 19 amino acids long. Germline V lookup: CDR1 SQVTM, CDR2 ANQGSEA. The CDR3 loop reads CSVGPTMLVGPTRYNEQFF.

The chain links TRBV7-3 to TRBJ2-1; TCRdb names TRBD2, which stays unverified in the absence of DNA. The CDR3 loop spans 19 amino acids. The V gene's germline CDR1 is SGHTA and CDR2 FQGTGA. This CDR3 reads CASSYHNPTRASGYNEQFF.

This chain connects TRBV6-2 or TRBV6-3 to TRBJ2-1; with no DNA, the TCRdb D assignment of TRBD1 cannot be verified. The CDR3 runs 15 residues. CDR1 MNHEY and CDR2 SVGEGT come from the germline V gene. CDR3 amino acids: CASSRDGASYNEQFF.

The chain links TRBV7-2 to TRBJ2-1; TCRdb calls TRBD2, which cannot be checked without DNA. Germline CDR1 reads SGHTA; CDR2 reads FQGNSA. The CDR3 loop spans 15 amino acids. This CDR3 is CASSLGGIPYNEQFF.

V and J are TRBV27 and TRBJ2-7; without DNA, the TCRdb call of TRBD2 cannot be checked. The CDR3 has 14 amino acids. CDR1 and CDR2 from the germline V gene are MNHEY and SMNVEV (reference sequence). CDR3 region: CASSGLAGIYEQYF.

The genes are TRBV5-1 and TRBJ2-7. In germline, CDR1 is SGHRS, CDR2 YFSETQ. CDR3 size: 14 residues. The CDR3 protein is CASSYHWPSYEQYF.

This chain uses TRBV12-3 or TRBV12-4 with TRBJ2-7; TCRdb's D call of TRBD1 is untestable without DNA. The CDR3 covers 14 residues. The CDR3 protein is CASSFQGTTYEQYF.

V is TRBV28 and J is TRBJ2-3; TCRdb lists TRBD1, though no DNA is available to test this call. Germline V gene lookup returns CDR1 MDHEN and CDR2 SYDVKM. The CDR3 sequence is 18 residues long. The CDR3 sequence is CASSWGTGAISNTDTQYF.

This sequence joins TRBV4-3 and TRBJ1-1. This CDR3 has 15 amino acids. CDR1 and CDR2 (germline): LGHNA, YSLEER. CDR3: CASSQDPTPNTEAFF.

The chain employs TRBV2 and TRBJ2-1; the D call of TRBD2 rests on TCRdb alone, since no DNA is present to check it. This CDR3 is built from 15 residues. Germline loops: CDR1 SNHLY, CDR2 FYNNEI. The CDR3 region is CASAQRERSYNEQFF. The variable domain in full, completed from reference TRBV2 and TRBJ2-1, reads EPEVTQTPSHQVTQMGQEVILRCVPISNHLYFYWYRQILGQKVEFLVSFYNNEISEKSEIFDDQFSVERPDGSNFTLKIRSTKLEDSAMYFCASAQRERSYNEQFFGPGTRLTVL.

The chain combines TRBV19 with TRBJ2-1. The CDR3 spans 16 residues. The V gene's germline CDR1 is LNHDA and CDR2 SQIVND (reference sequence). The chain's CDR3 is CASTPFVSSSYNEQFF.

The CDR3 is CASSSWIGLLDEQFF. This chain uses TRBV7-9 with TRBJ2-1; checking the TCRdb D call of TRBD2 is not possible without DNA. The CDR3 sequence is 15 residues long. CDR1 and CDR2 from the germline V gene are SEHNR and FQNEAQ (reference sequence). Full variable domain (remainder filled in from reference TRBV7-9 and TRBJ2-1): DTGVSQNPRHKITKRGQNVTFRCDPISEHNRLYWYRQTLGQGPEFLTYFQNEAQLEKSRLLSDRFSAERPKGSFSTLEIQRTEQGDSAMYLCASSSWIGLLDEQFFGPGTRLTVL.

The gene calls are TRBV20-1 and TRBJ1-4. The CDR3 length is 14 residues. Germline V gene data show CDR1 as DFQATT and CDR2 as SNEGSKA (reference sequence). CDR3 amino acids: CSAGRTAIGEKLFF.